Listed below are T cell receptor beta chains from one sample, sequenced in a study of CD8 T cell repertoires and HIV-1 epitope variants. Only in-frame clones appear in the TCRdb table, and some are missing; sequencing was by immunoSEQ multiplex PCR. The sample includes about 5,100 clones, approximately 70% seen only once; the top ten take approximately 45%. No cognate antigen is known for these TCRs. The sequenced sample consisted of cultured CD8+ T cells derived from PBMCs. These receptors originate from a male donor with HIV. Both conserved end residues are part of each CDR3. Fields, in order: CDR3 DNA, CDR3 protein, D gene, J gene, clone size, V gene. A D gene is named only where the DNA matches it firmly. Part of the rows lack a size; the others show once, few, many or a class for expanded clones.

DNA: TGTGCCAGCAGCTTAGCAAGTTTTGCGTTGAACACTGAAGCTTTCTTT; CDR3: CASSLASFALNTEAFF; D: .; J: TRBJ1-1; size: .; V: TRBV7-2
DNA: TGTGCCAGCAGTTTATCGGAAAGCAATCAGCCCCAGCATTTT; CDR3: CASSLSESNQPQHF; D: .; J: TRBJ1-5; size: .; V: TRBV27
DNA: TGCAGCGTTGAAGTGGCCACAGGGTTTGGGACCCAGTACTTC; CDR3: CSVEVATGFGTQYF; D: .; J: TRBJ2-5; size: .; V: TRBV29-1
DNA: TGTGCCAGCAGCTGGTCCGAAAATATGGTGTACGAGCAGTACTTC; CDR3: CASSWSENMVYEQYF; D: .; J: TRBJ2-7; size: .; V: TRBV5-3
DNA: TGTGCCAGTAGTTTAGGGGGGGATGAGCAGTTCTTC; CDR3: CASSLGGDEQFF; D: .; J: TRBJ2-1; size: .; V: TRBV19
DNA: TGTGCCAGCAGGACCCCGACAGGGGGCGAGCAGTACTTC; CDR3: CASRTPTGGEQYF; D: TRBD1; J: TRBJ2-7; size: once; V: TRBV28
DNA: TGTGCCAGCAGTTTGCGGAGGGAGACAGATACGCAGTATTTT; CDR3: CASSLRRETDTQYF; D: .; J: TRBJ2-3; size: .; V: TRBV28
DNA: TGTGCCATCAGGACGGACAGGGAGGGTCGGGACACTGAAGCTTTCTTT; CDR3: CAIRTDREGRDTEAFF; D: TRBD1; J: TRBJ1-1; size: .; V: TRBV10-3
DNA: TGCAGCGTTGAAGGGGCGACGAGCACCACCGGGGAGCTGTTTTTT; CDR3: CSVEGATSTTGELFF; D: .; J: TRBJ2-2; size: .; V: TRBV29-1
DNA: TGTGCCAGCAGTTGGGGTACGGAAAACGGGGCAGGAAGTCAGCCCCAGCATTTT; CDR3: CASSWGTENGAGSQPQHF; D: .; J: TRBJ1-5; size: .; V: TRBV28
DNA: TGTGCCAGTAACGATCGGAGGTGGGGGGGACTAGCGGAAAACATTCAGTACTTC; CDR3: CASNDRRWGGLAENIQYF; D: TRBD2; J: TRBJ2-4; size: few; V: TRBV19
DNA: TGCAGCGCAATTGGGGAGTTGACTAGTCGTACGCAGTATTTT; CDR3: CSAIGELTSRTQYF; D: .; J: TRBJ2-3; size: .; V: TRBV29-1
DNA: TGTGCCATCAGAACAGGCTCCTACGAGCAGTACTTC; CDR3: CAIRTGSYEQYF; D: .; J: TRBJ2-7; size: .; V: TRBV10-3
DNA: TGTGCCAGCAGTTTATATGCGCACAGGACGAGCTCCTACGAGCAGTACTTC; CDR3: CASSLYAHRTSSYEQYF; D: .; J: TRBJ2-7; size: .; V: TRBV27
DNA: TGTGCCAGCAGTTTCGCCGAGGGCGAGCAGTACTTC; CDR3: CASSFAEGEQYF; D: .; J: TRBJ2-7; size: .; V: TRBV28
DNA: TGTGCCAGCAGTTTAAGGAACCGGCAGGGGGAGGTTGGCTACACCTTC; CDR3: CASSLRNRQGEVGYTF; D: TRBD1; J: TRBJ1-2; size: few; V: TRBV27